This entry lists 13 T cell receptor beta chains sequenced from one sample in a study of early T cells in non-severe SARS-CoV-2 infection. Using its own MiXCR run on the 5' RACE reads, TCRdb lists one record per CDR3 protein. The sample has roughly 50,000 distinct CDR3 sequences, 8% seen once. The specimen sequenced was whole blood. The receptor set was obtained from an adult who was a healthcare worker with PCR-confirmed SARS-CoV-2 infection or an uninfected control (not recorded which).

A few counts support this clonotype. The genes are TRBV7-3 and TRBJ2-3; D is unclear. The V end lost 1 base, the J end lost 2 bases, and 16 bases lay between the germline ends. Germline values: CDR1 SGHTA, CDR2 FQGTGA. This CDR3 has 17 amino acids. CDR3 sequence: CASSLRRRARATDTQYF. The CDR3 DNA sequence: TGTGCCAGCAGCTTAAGGCGTCGGGCTAGAGCCACAGATACGCAGTATTTT.

This clonotype was recorded many times. The chain recombines TRBV20-1 with TRBJ1-5; D gene unclear. In germline, CDR1 is DFQATT, CDR2 SNEGSKA (reference sequence). Between the trimmed V and J ends, which lost 0 bases and 3 bases, there was a span of 9 bases. This CDR3 is built from 14 residues. The CDR3 coding sequence is TGCAGTGCTAGAGATAAGGGTTTCAATCAGCCCCAGCATTTT. Translation gives CSARDKGFNQPQHF.

The CDR3 DNA reads TGCAGTGCTAGACGCCAGGACAGGGGGAGGGAAAAACTGTTTTTT. Its protein product is CSARRQDRGREKLFF. V gene TRBV20-1 combines with J gene TRBJ1-4; 10 bases line up with TRBD1. Trimming took 2 bases from V and 8 from J; bases not matched to a gene: 8. The CDR3 is 15 residues long. Germline values: CDR1 DFQATT, CDR2 SNEGSKA (reference sequence).

This clonotype was counted only a few times. The chain joins TRBV3-1 to TRBJ1-6; D gene ambiguous. CDR3 size: 15 residues. V was clipped by 1 base and J by 6 bases, with 10 bases between them. The germline V gene encodes CDR1 LGHDT and CDR2 YNNKEL (reference sequence). This chain's CDR3 is CASSQVVRGNSPLHF. The CDR3 coding sequence is TGTGCCAGCAGCCAAGTGGTCCGGGGTAATTCACCCCTCCACTTT.

This chain links TRBV4-3 with TRBJ2-3, with D hard to call. Germline V CDR1 and CDR2: LGHNA, YSLEER. CDR3 length equals 16 residues. Trimming pared 0 bases from V and 6 bases from J, leaving 16 bases between. In DNA, the CDR3 is TGCGCCAGCAGCCAAGATGACGGCGGACCCCAGGATACGCAGTATTTT. Its protein product is CASSQDDGGPQDTQYF.

In this sample, this clonotype turned up many times. This chain joins TRBV6-6 and TRBJ1-3; D gene ambiguous. Germline CDR1 MNHNY, CDR2 SVGAGI (reference sequence). Trimming pared 3 bases from V and 3 bases from J, leaving 0 bases between. CDR3 size: 11 residues. The CDR3 DNA is TGTGCCAGCAGTTATGGAAACACCATATATTTT. It translates to CASSYGNTIYF.

This clonotype has at least ten counts. The V and J genes are TRBV14 and TRBJ1-5; the D is unclear. This CDR3 spans 13 amino acids. Trimming removed 0 bases at V and 4 bases at J, with 4 bases between. CDR1 SGHDN and CDR2 FVKESK come from the germline V gene. This CDR3 reads CASSQDRNQPQHF. CDR3 in DNA: TGTGCCAGCAGCCAAGATCGGAATCAGCCCCAGCATTTT.

The chain uses TRBV20-1 and TRBJ1-4, with D hard to call. The CDR3 loop spans 11 amino acids. The V gene's germline CDR1 is DFQATT and CDR2 SNEGSKA (reference sequence). Trimming cost V 7 bases and J 4 bases, with 7 bases left between them. CDR3 in amino acids: CSVSFNEKLFF. CDR3 nucleotide sequence: TGCAGTGTTTCCTTTAATGAAAAACTGTTTTTT.

This clonotype was recorded at least ten times. The chain joins TRBV12-3 or TRBV12-4 to TRBJ1-5; D ambiguous. V lost 1 base, J lost 4 bases, and 5 bases lay in between. This CDR3 is built from 13 residues. CDR3 DNA: TGTGCCAGCAGTTTAGGTACGAATCAGCCCCAGCATTTT. Translation: CASSLGTNQPQHF.

This clonotype was detected only a few times. This sequence joins TRBV6-5 and TRBJ1-2; D is unresolved. V lost 0 bases to trimming and J lost 3 bases, with 20 bases between them. CDR1 MNHEY and CDR2 SVGAGI come from the germline V gene. The CDR3 consists of 18 residues. DNA for the CDR3: TGTGCCAGCAGTTACTCGAATAACGGGCCAAATTTCCACTATGGCTACACCTTC. Translation: CASSYSNNGPNFHYGYTF.

This clonotype appeared a few times. The J gene is TRBJ2-3, the V gene TRBV10-3; D not certain. V lost 6 bases and J 6 bases, leaving 13 bases between the germline ends. Germline V gene data show CDR1 as ENHRY and CDR2 as SYGVKD. This CDR3 region has 13 residues. The CDR3 sequence is CAIRDGSMDTQYF. The CDR3 DNA sequence: TGTGCCATCAGGGACGGATCAATGGATACGCAGTATTTT.

This sequence joins TRBV28 and TRBJ2-7, with D maybe TRBD2 (5 bases). CDR1 is MDHEN and CDR2 is SYDVKM in the germline V gene. The CDR3 is 15 residues long. The germline V and J ends were trimmed by 5 bases and 2 bases, with 16 bases remaining between them. The CDR3: CASSAQSPGTYEQYF. CDR3 nucleotide sequence: TGTGCCAGCAGTGCCCAAAGCCCGGGGACCTACGAGCAGTACTTC.

The table lists this clonotype with many counts. The V gene is TRBV7-9, the J gene TRBJ2-7; tentatively, D is TRBD1 (5 bases). Germline V CDR1 and CDR2: SEHNR, FQNEAQ (reference sequence). The length of the CDR3 is 12 residues. Trimming took 4 bases from V and 6 from J, leaving 10 bases between them. CDR3 in amino acids: CASSSGQGEQYF. Written as DNA, the CDR3 is TGTGCCAGCAGCTCAGGTCAGGGCGAGCAGTACTTC.